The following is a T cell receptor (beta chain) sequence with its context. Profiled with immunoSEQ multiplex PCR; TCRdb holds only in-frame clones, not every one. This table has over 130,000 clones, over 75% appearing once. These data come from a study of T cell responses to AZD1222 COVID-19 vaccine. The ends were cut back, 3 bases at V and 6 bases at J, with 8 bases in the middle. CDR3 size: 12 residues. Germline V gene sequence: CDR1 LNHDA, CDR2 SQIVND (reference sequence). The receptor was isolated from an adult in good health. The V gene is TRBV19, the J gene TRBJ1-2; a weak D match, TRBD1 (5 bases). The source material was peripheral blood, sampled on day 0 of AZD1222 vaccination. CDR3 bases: TGTGCCAGTAGTATCAGAGGGGATGGCTACACCTTC. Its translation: CASSIRGDGYTF.